This T cell receptor beta chain was sequenced in a study of OX40 agonist ivuxolimab in advanced cancers. Study summary: Mean age approximately 66 years, range about 23 to 80; approximately 80% male. General study points: Averaged across samples, CD8+ T cells carried more expanded clones than CD4+ did. Low levels of normalized T-cell clonal expansion also appeared in some nonresponders. Dose levels from 0.1 to 3.0 mg/kg saw CD4+ and CD8+ blood T cells expand clonally by week 6.

With regard to this clone: Its cognate antigen is unknown.

V was clipped by 4 bases and J by 0 bases; unmatched bases: 5. This CDR3 contains 15 residues. Germline V gives CDR1 SGDLS, CDR2 YYNGEE. Measured with immunoSEQ multiplex PCR; TCRdb has only the in-frame clones, and not every one. The sample lists about 100,000 clones, approximately 90% occurring once. The sequence came from an adult with an advanced solid tumor such as melanoma, head and neck, liver or kidney cancer. This material consisted of CD4+ or CD8+ T cells sorted from blood, taken in a trial of the OX40 agonist ivuxolimab. The chain couples TRBV9 to TRBJ2-3; the match to TRBD2 covers 7 bases. The DNA of the CDR3 is TGTGCCAGCAGCCCCATAGCGGGTAGCACAGATACGCAGTATTTT. This translates into CASSPIAGSTDTQYF.